Listed below are T cell receptor beta chains from one sample, sequenced in a study of T cells in Graves' hyperthyroidism and ophthalmopathy. Each CDR3 protein gets one entry after TCRdb re-called the multiplex PCR reads with MiXCR. The sample holds around 600,000 distinct CDR3 sequences, roughly a sixth seen once. The specimen sequenced was blood. The receptors shown here come from a woman in her forties with Graves' ophthalmopathy. CDR3s include the opening cysteine and the closing phenylalanine or tryptophan. D genes are given only for firm matches. The size of a clone is reported for some rows only, either as once, few or many, or as a class for expanded clones.

NA | many | TRBJ1-6 | TRBV30 | TGTGCCTGGAGTGTACGCAGGGAGACAAATTCACCCCTCCACTTT | CAWSVRRETNSPLHF
TRBD2 | many | TRBJ2-5 | TRBV2 | TGTGCCAGCGGTATCGGGACTAGCGAGGAGACCCAGTACTTC | CASGIGTSEETQYF
NA | NA | TRBJ1-5 | TRBV27 | TGTGCCAGCAGGCTGACGACTCTTCAACAGGAGGATAGCAATCAGCCCCAGCATTTT | CASRLTTLQQEDSNQPQHF
TRBD1 | many | TRBJ2-2 | TRBV2 | TGTGCCAGCAGAGGGACAGATAACACCGGGGAGCTGTTTTTT | CASRGTDNTGELFF
TRBD2 | many | TRBJ2-3 | TRBV5-1 | TGCGCCAGCAGCTTGAGGGCCGGGACTAGCGGGAGTGGAACAGATACGCAGTATTTT | CASSLRAGTSGSGTDTQYF
TRBD1 | few | TRBJ2-7 | TRBV19 | TGTGCCAGTAGTAACATCGGCTGGGGACAGGGGGCGAACTCCTACGAGCAGTACTTC | CASSNIGWGQGANSYEQYF
NA | NA | TRBJ2-1 | TRBV19 | TGTGCCAGTAGTGAGAGGGGTGGGACCTACAATGAGCAGTTCTTC | CASSERGGTYNEQFF
NA | many | TRBJ2-7 | TRBV7-9 | TGTGCCAGCAGCGTCAACCCTGCGGACTACGAGCAGTACTTC | CASSVNPADYEQYF
TRBD2 | NA | TRBJ2-1 | TRBV6-1 | TGTGCCAGCAGCATCGGGACTAGCGGGATGCAGTTCTTC | CASSIGTSGMQFF
NA | NA | TRBJ1-1 | TRBV5-6 | TGTGCCAGCAGCTTCGGGGAGGCTGAAGCTTTCTTT | CASSFGEAEAFF
NA | few | TRBJ2-1 | TRBV10-2 | TGCGCCAGCAGTGGGGGCGGCAGCTTCGGCGATGAGCAGTTCTTC | CASSGGGSFGDEQFF
TRBD2 | few | TRBJ2-7 | TRBV27 | TGTGCCAGCAGTTTAGGCGGGAGGGTCGACGAGCAGTACTTC | CASSLGGRVDEQYF
NA | many | TRBJ2-1 | TRBV3-1 | TGTGCCAGCAGCCAAGTTCAGGGAGGTGAGCAGTTCTTC | CASSQVQGGEQFF
TRBD1 | NA | TRBJ1-1 | TRBV20-1 | TGCAGTGCTAGAGTTGACAGGGGAAACACTGAAGCTTTCTTT | CSARVDRGNTEAFF
NA | many | TRBJ2-5 | TRBV18 | TGTGCCAGCTCACCCCTCGGAGTCGGGCCCGAGACCCAGTACTTC | CASSPLGVGPETQYF
TRBD1 | NA | TRBJ1-3 | TRBV10-3 | TGTGCCATCAGTGATGACAGGGGGAGCTCTGGAAACACCATATATTTT | CAISDDRGSSGNTIYF
NA | few | TRBJ1-5 | TRBV27 | TGTGCCAGCAGCTCAGGGGAGGGTGGCCAGCCCCAGCATTTT | CASSSGEGGQPQHF
NA | many | TRBJ1-4 | TRBV11-2 | TGTGCCAGCAGCTTTTTGCGAGGGGCTGATAATGAAAAACTGTTTTTT | CASSFLRGADNEKLFF
NA | few | TRBJ2-1 | TRBV29-1 | TGCAGCGTTGAACAACAGAGCTCCTACAATGAGCAGTTCTTC | CSVEQQSSYNEQFF
NA | NA | TRBJ1-2 | TRBV5-1 | TGTGCCAGCCATTCGGCCATTATTTTTACCGCCTATGGCTACACCTTC | CASHSAIIFTAYGYTF
TRBD1 | few | TRBJ1-6 | TRBV6-1 | TGTGCCAGCAGTGGACCGGGACAGGGGTGGTCACCCCTCCACTTT | CASSGPGQGWSPLHF
NA | few | TRBJ1-2 | TRBV30 | TGTGCCTGGAGGCCATTCCCCGAGGTGTCCCATGGCTACACCTTC | CAWRPFPEVSHGYTF
NA | NA | TRBJ2-2 | TRBV7-8 | TGTGCCAGCTATAACCTCATCCGGGGCGAGGAATCCGGGGAGCTGTTTTTT | CASYNLIRGEESGELFF
TRBD1 | NA | TRBJ2-1 | TRBV4-1 | TGCGCCAGCAGCCAAGAGGAGGACAGGGCCTCGAATGAGCAGTTCTTC | CASSQEEDRASNEQFF
NA | few | TRBJ1-1 | TRBV20-1 | TGCAGTGCTAGTTCTGTAAGGAACACTGAAGCTTTCTTT | CSASSVRNTEAFF
NA | few | TRBJ1-4 | TRBV29-1 | TGCAGCGTGGCGTGGGGGGGAAATGAAAAACTGTTTTTT | CSVAWGGNEKLFF
NA | NA | TRBJ2-1 | TRBV2 | TGTGCCAGCAGTAGGACTGGCGGGAAGGGGTTCTTC | CASSRTGGKGFF
NA | many | TRBJ1-3 | TRBV20-1 | TGCAGTGCTAGAACCCTCTCTGGAAACACCATATATTTT | CSARTLSGNTIYF
NA | many | TRBJ1-3 | TRBV7-8 | TGTGCCAGCAGCCCCCTGAGCGGGGGGCGGTCTGGAAACACCATATATTTT | CASSPLSGGRSGNTIYF
NA | few | TRBJ2-3 | TRBV5-6 | TGTGCCAGCAGCGCTCTGGGAGGTAGCACAGATACGCAGTATTTT | CASSALGGSTDTQYF
NA | many | TRBJ2-1 | TRBV5-1 | TGCGCCAGCAGCTTGGGATGGTCCAATGAGCAGTTCTTC | CASSLGWSNEQFF
NA | NA | TRBJ2-1 | TRBV6-4 | TGTGCCAGCAGTCCGACCACTACCAATGAGCAGTTCTTC | CASSPTTTNEQFF
NA | NA | TRBJ1-6 | TRBV11-1 | TGTGCCAGCAGCCTAGTGGGGGGCCCTTCACCCCTCCACTTT | CASSLVGGPSPLHF
TRBD1 | NA | TRBJ1-1 | TRBV15 | TGTGCCGGACGGGACAGGGGGTCTTCTGAAGCTTTCTTT | CAGRDRGSSEAFF
NA | few | TRBJ2-5 | TRBV10-3 | TGTGCCAGCCGATTTGGAGTACAAGAGACCCAGTACTTC | CASRFGVQETQYF
TRBD2 | many | TRBJ2-1 | TRBV19 | TGTGCCAGTAGTTCTCGACTAGCATCCTACAATGAGCAGTTCTTC | CASSSRLASYNEQFF
NA | NA | TRBJ2-2 | TRBV5-1 | TGCGCCAGCAGCTCGACCCGCGGCCGGCCCGGGGAGCTGTTTTTT | CASSSTRGRPGELFF
TRBD1 | many | TRBJ1-1 | TRBV27 | TGTGCCAGCAGCACAGGGGTTGAAGCTTTCTTT | CASSTGVEAFF
TRBD2 | NA | TRBJ2-6 | TRBV20-1 | TGCAGTGCTAGTCCGGGAGGCTCTGGGGCCAACGTCCTGACTTTC | CSASPGGSGANVLTF
NA | NA | TRBJ2-2 | TRBV6-2/TRBV6-3 | TGTGCCAGCTCCCGTTCAGGGGTCATGAACACCGGGGAGCTGTTTTTT | CASSRSGVMNTGELFF
NA | many | TRBJ2-3 | TRBV5-1 | TGCGCCACCCCGACTCTTGGGTCCCCAGATACGCAGTATTTT | CATPTLGSPDTQYF
NA | many | TRBJ2-1 | TRBV3-1 | TGTGCCAGCAGCCAAGTCTCGGGTCAGATCAATGAGCAGTTCTTC | CASSQVSGQINEQFF
NA | few | TRBJ2-2 | TRBV7-8 | TGTGCCAGCAGCCCCGAATATCAGAGGCTGAACACCGGGGAGCTGTTTTTT | CASSPEYQRLNTGELFF
NA | few | TRBJ2-3 | TRBV29-1 | TGCAGCGCTGGGGCCCGCACAGATACGCAGTATTTT | CSAGARTDTQYF
NA | many | TRBJ2-7 | TRBV11-2 | TGTGCCAGCAGCTTTGACAGATTCTCCTACGAGCAGTACTTC | CASSFDRFSYEQYF
NA | NA | TRBJ2-3 | TRBV12-3/TRBV12-4 | TGTGCCAGCAGCCTCACCGGGACTCCCGAGGATACGCAGTATTTT | CASSLTGTPEDTQYF
NA | NA | TRBJ2-7 | TRBV6-1 | TGTGCCAGCAGTGAAGCGCAGGCAGCCGTGAGCTATACCTACGAGCAGTACTTC | CASSEAQAAVSYTYEQYF
NA | few | TRBJ1-5 | TRBV20-1 | TGCAGTGCTAGAGAAGGACCCGCGGGTCAGCCCCAGCATTTT | CSAREGPAGQPQHF
NA | NA | TRBJ2-2 | TRBV5-1 | TGCGCCAGCAGCTTGGCCGGAAGAGGGGCCAACACCGGGGAGCTGTTTTTT | CASSLAGRGANTGELFF
TRBD2 | NA | TRBJ2-3 | TRBV9 | TGTGCCAGCAGCGGTAGGGGGGCGGGTAGCGGGGGGGCGGCAGATACGCAGTATTTT | CASSGRGAGSGGAADTQYF
TRBD2 | many | TRBJ2-3 | TRBV7-9 | TGTGCCAGCAGCTTAGGTAGCGGGAGTTTTGATACGCAGTATTTT | CASSLGSGSFDTQYF
NA | many | TRBJ2-7 | TRBV3-1 | TGTGCCAGCAGCCAAGTTGCCGAGCAGTACTTC | CASSQVAEQYF
TRBD1 | NA | TRBJ2-7 | TRBV10-1 | TGCCATCATCCCCCCGGACAGGGTACCTACGAGCAGTACTTC | CHHPPGQGTYEQYF
NA | few | TRBJ2-6 | TRBV27 | TGTGCCAGCAGTCCTAGTTACTCTGGGGCCAACGTCCTGACTTTC | CASSPSYSGANVLTF
NA | many | TRBJ2-5 | TRBV5-5 | TGTGCCAGCAGCTTGGCCACCACGGAGACCCAGTACTTC | CASSLATTETQYF
NA | many | TRBJ1-1 | TRBV7-6 | TGTGCCAGCAGCTCCGGACTGATGAACACTGAAGCTTTCTTT | CASSSGLMNTEAFF
NA | NA | TRBJ2-3 | TRBV20-1 | TGCAGTGCCCTAGATAGGGCTAGCGCCTACACAGATACGCAGTATTTT | CSALDRASAYTDTQYF
NA | few | TRBJ2-7 | TRBV9 | TGTGCCAGCAGCGTAGGGAGCGGGGGACAGTTCGAGCAGTACTTC | CASSVGSGGQFEQYF
TRBD2 | NA | TRBJ2-2 | TRBV11-1 | TGTGCCAGCAGCCAGGCGGGGGGGGCCGGGGAGCTGTTTTTT | CASSQAGGAGELFF